This TCR beta chain was identified in a study of blood T cell repertoires in COVID-19. On the study more broadly: Collection of acute and convalescent COVID-19 samples took place in the United States, Italy and Spain. Sample material is recorded as cDNA or gDNA derived from T cells, B-cell-depleted T cells, or PBMCs.

This CDR3 has 14 amino acids. V was trimmed by 3 bases and J by 5 bases, leaving 11 bases between them. Per germline, CDR1 ENHRY and CDR2 SYGVKD. This clone occurred a few times. The table came from immunoSEQ multiplex PCR; TCRdb's copy has only in-frame clones and leaves some out. The table records roughly 250,000 clones, around nine tenths of them present only once. This chain links TRBV10-3 with TRBJ1-5, with D unresolved. The sequencing sample was made of peripheral blood. The receptor was isolated from a woman aged 40-49 years who had recovered from COVID-19. The CDR3 DNA reads TGTGCCATCAGTGACGGAGCCTCCTATCAGCCCCAGCATTTT. Translation: CAISDGASYQPQHF.